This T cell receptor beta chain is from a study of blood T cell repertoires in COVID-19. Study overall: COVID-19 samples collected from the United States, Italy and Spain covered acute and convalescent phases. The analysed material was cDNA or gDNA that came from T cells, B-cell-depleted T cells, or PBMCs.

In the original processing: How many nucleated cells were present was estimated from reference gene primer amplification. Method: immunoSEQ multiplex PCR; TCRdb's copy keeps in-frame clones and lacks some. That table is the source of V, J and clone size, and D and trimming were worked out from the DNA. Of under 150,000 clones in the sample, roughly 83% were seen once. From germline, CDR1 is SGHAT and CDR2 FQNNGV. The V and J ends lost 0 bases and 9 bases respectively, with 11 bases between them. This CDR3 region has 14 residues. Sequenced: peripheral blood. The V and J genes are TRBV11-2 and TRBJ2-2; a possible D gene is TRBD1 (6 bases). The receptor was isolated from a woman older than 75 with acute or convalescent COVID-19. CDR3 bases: TGTGCCAGCAGCTTAGATAGGGGGAACCGGGAGCTGTTTTTT. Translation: CASSLDRGNRELFF.